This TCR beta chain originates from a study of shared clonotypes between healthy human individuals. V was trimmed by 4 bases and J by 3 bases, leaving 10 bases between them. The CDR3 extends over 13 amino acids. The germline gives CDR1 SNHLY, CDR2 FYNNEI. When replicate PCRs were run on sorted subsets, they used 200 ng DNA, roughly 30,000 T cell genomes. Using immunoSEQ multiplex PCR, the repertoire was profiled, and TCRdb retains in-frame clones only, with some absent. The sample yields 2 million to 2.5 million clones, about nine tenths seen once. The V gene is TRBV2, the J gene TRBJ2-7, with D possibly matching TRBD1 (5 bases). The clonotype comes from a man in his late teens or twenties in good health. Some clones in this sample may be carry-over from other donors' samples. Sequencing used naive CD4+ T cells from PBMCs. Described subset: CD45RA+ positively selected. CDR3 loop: CASSGAGYYEQYF. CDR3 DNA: TGTGCCAGCAGTGGGGCAGGGTACTACGAGCAGTACTTC.